Shown below are 17 T cell receptor beta chains from a single sample sequenced in a study of T cell responses to AZD1222 COVID-19 vaccine. The data were produced by immunoSEQ multiplex PCR, yet TCRdb's version contains in-frame clones alone and is incomplete. The sample lists roughly 150,000 clones, roughly 91% occurring once. The material was peripheral blood, obtained 28 days after the second AZD1222 dose. All receptors come from an adult who received the AZD1222 COVID-19 vaccine.

The chain uses TRBV14 and TRBJ2-7; no firm D call. Germline CDR1 and CDR2: SGHDN and FVKESK. Trimming took 0 bases from V and 2 from J, leaving 11 bases between them. CDR3 size: 15 residues. CDR3: CASSQEYAGTYEQYF. CDR3 coding DNA: TGTGCCAGCAGCCAAGAATACGCTGGGACCTACGAGCAGTACTTC.

V gene TRBV11-3 combines with J gene TRBJ2-5, with TRBD1 matching 10 bases. V shed 3 bases, J shed 2 bases, and the junction held 9 bases outside the gene matches. The CDR3 has 17 residues. The germline gives CDR1 SGHNT, CDR2 YENEEA. The DNA for the CDR3 is TGTGCCAGCAGCTTGGAAGCCCGGGACAGGGGACAAGAGACCCAGTACTTC. Its translation: CASSLEARDRGQETQYF.

The chain carries TRBV5-4 and TRBJ2-3; possible D gene TRBD1, 6 bases. V shed 6 bases and J shed 2 bases, with 19 bases lying between them. CDR1 and CDR2 from the germline V gene are SGHNT and YYREEE (reference sequence). The CDR3 covers 16 residues. The CDR3 spells CASNVHTGSLTDTQYF. Written as DNA, the CDR3 is TGTGCCAGCAACGTACATACAGGGTCCCTCACAGATACGCAGTATTTT.

In this sample, this clone turned up once. The gene calls are TRBV5-4 and TRBJ2-1, with D tentatively TRBD2 (6 bases). Germline CDR1 SGHNT, CDR2 YYREEE (reference sequence). V lost 4 bases to trimming and J lost 8 bases, with 22 bases between them. CDR3 size: 16 residues. CDR3 amino acids: CASSRTNPSALDEQFF. DNA of the CDR3: TGTGCCAGCAGCCGGACTAACCCTTCCGCCCTGGATGAGCAGTTCTTC.

The J gene is TRBJ2-3, the V gene TRBV27; TRBD1 matches 7 bases. The length of the CDR3 is 13 residues. Germline CDR1 and CDR2: MNHEY and SMNVEV (reference sequence). The junction had 6 bases not matched to a gene; V was cut back by 8 bases and J by 4 bases. CDR3 nucleotides: TGTGCCAGCCGACAGGGAAGTGCAGATACGCAGTATTTT. The encoded protein is CASRQGSADTQYF.

This clone occurred once. The V gene is TRBV18, the J gene TRBJ1-5; no clear D gene. Trimming pared 1 base from V and 3 bases from J, leaving 10 bases between. Germline CDR1 KGHSH, CDR2 LQKENI. The CDR3 is 15 amino acids. The CDR3 DNA is TGTGCCAGCTCACCACAGGGAATTGCCAATCAGCCCCAGCATTTT. This sequence encodes CASSPQGIANQPQHF.

The count of this clone is one. The CDR3 loop is CASSQGTGPYYGYTF. DNA of the CDR3: TGTGCCAGCAGCCAAGGGACAGGGCCCTACTATGGCTACACCTTC. The chain employs TRBV3-1 (or the pseudogene TRBV3-2) and TRBJ1-2, with 8 bases aligning to TRBD1. CDR1 LGHDT and CDR2 YNNKEL come from the germline V gene (reference sequence). J lost 3 bases, V lost 1 base, and 4 bases had no gene match. The CDR3 has 15 amino acids.

The chain employs TRBV6-1 and TRBJ2-1; D not certain. Germline V CDR1 and CDR2: MNHNS, SASEGT. This CDR3 contains 14 residues. Trimming removed 1 base at V and 7 bases at J, with 11 bases between. This CDR3 reads CASSEVDVGNEQFF. Here the CDR3 DNA reads TGTGCCAGCAGTGAAGTGGATGTGGGAAATGAGCAGTTCTTC.

This chain uses TRBV9 with TRBJ1-6; D perhaps matches TRBD1 (5 bases). The CDR3 contains 13 residues. CDR1 and CDR2 (germline): SGDLS, YYNGEE. V was trimmed by 4 bases and J by 11 bases, leaving 13 bases between them. The CDR3 loop reads CASSRDGSPPLHF. CDR3 nucleotides: TGTGCCAGCAGCAGGGACGGGAGTCCACCCCTCCACTTT.

V usage is TRBV6-5 and J usage is TRBJ1-2; D is undetermined. Germline CDR1 and CDR2: MNHEY and SVGAGI. The V gene lost 2 bases and the J gene lost 4 bases, with 11 bases spanning the gap. CDR3 length equals 14 residues. The CDR3 loop reads CASSYSSGLYGYTF. CDR3 bases: TGTGCCAGCAGTTACAGCAGCGGCCTCTATGGCTACACCTTC.

V gene TRBV30 combines with J gene TRBJ1-4; D might be TRBD1 (5 bases). The CDR3 covers 15 residues. Trimming took off 5 bases at V and 3 bases at J, with 16 bases between the two ends. Germline CDR1 GTSNPN, CDR2 SVGIG (reference sequence). The CDR3 is CAWSPGPSSNEKLFF. The CDR3 nucleotides read TGTGCCTGGTCCCCGGGACCGAGTTCTAATGAAAAACTGTTTTTT. Filled out from reference TRBV30 and TRBJ1-4, the complete variable domain reads SQTIHQWPATLVQPVGSPLSLECTVEGTSNPNLYWYRQAAGRGLQLLFYSVGIGQISSEVPQNLSASRPQDRQFILSSKKLLLSDSGFYLCAWSPGPSSNEKLFFGSGTQLSVL.

The gene calls are TRBV3-1 (or the pseudogene TRBV3-2) and TRBJ1-5; 9 positions match TRBD1. The germline gives CDR1 LGHDT, CDR2 YNNKEL (reference sequence). The CDR3 runs to 13 residues. The V gene end was trimmed by 10 bases and the J gene end by 6 bases; junction bases not matched to a gene: 7. CDR3 in amino acids: CATRDREGQPQHF. In DNA, the CDR3 is TGTGCCACCAGGGACAGGGAGGGTCAGCCCCAGCATTTT.

The chain links TRBV9 to TRBJ1-3, with D hard to call. The ends were cut back, 4 bases at V and 4 bases at J, with 18 bases in the middle. Germline CDR1 and CDR2: SGDLS and YYNGEE. This CDR3 has 16 amino acids. This CDR3 is CASSPPLRERGNTIYF. DNA for the CDR3: TGTGCCAGCAGCCCCCCCTTAAGGGAACGCGGAAACACCATATATTTT.

The chain is built from TRBV7-2 and TRBJ2-2, with 8 bases fitting TRBD2. Germline CDR1 is SGHTA and CDR2 is FQGNSA. Trimming at V came to 5 bases and at J to 7 bases, leaving 15 bases not matched to a gene. This CDR3 contains 17 residues. The CDR3 DNA is TGTGCCAGCAGCCTCTCCCGGGGTAGCGGGGTTAGCGGGGAGCTGTTTTTT. Translation gives CASSLSRGSGVSGELFF.

This chain uses TRBV18 with TRBJ2-3; unclear D gene. Trimming removed 3 bases at V and 7 bases at J, with 5 bases between. CDR1 and CDR2 (germline): KGHSH, LQKENI. This CDR3 spans 11 amino acids. This CDR3 reads CASSPENTQYF. DNA of the CDR3: TGTGCCAGCTCACCCGAGAATACGCAGTATTTT.

The chain links TRBV27 to TRBJ1-1; D remains unclear. This CDR3 is 11 amino acids long. The germline V gene encodes CDR1 MNHEY and CDR2 SMNVEV (reference sequence). V lost 3 bases to trimming and J lost 5 bases, with 4 bases between them. The CDR3 DNA reads TGTGCCAGCAGTTTTGGAACTGAAGCTTTCTTT. Translation gives CASSFGTEAFF.

The chain is built from TRBV10-3 and TRBJ1-5, with 8 bases aligning to TRBD1. The CDR3 runs to 15 residues. Germline V gives CDR1 ENHRY, CDR2 SYGVKD. The trim removed 3 bases at V and 1 base at J, leaving 2 bases unmatched. CDR3 nucleotide sequence: TGTGCCATCAGTGACACAGGGGGGAGCAATCAGCCCCAGCATTTT. This encodes CAISDTGGSNQPQHF.